The rows below give T cell receptor beta chains drawn from one sample of a study of tumor-infiltrating lymphocytes in primary liver carcinoma. From the multiplex PCR reads, TCRdb called clonotypes with MiXCR, one entry per CDR3 protein. The sample shows approximately 340,000 distinct CDR3 sequences, about two thirds of them seen only once. The source material was peripheral blood. The origin of the receptors is a man aged 40-49 years with primary liver carcinoma and hepatitis B virus infection. Each CDR3 is given with its conserved first and last residue. The D gene is left open where the match is weak. The size entry is marked missing in some rows and otherwise reads once, few, many or a size class.

clone_size j_call v_call d_call cdr3_aa cdr3_nt
once TRBJ1-2 TRBV11-2 TRBD1 CASSKLGQYSDARIPF TGTGCCAGCAGCAAGCTGGGACAGTATTCAGACGCGCGGATACCCTTT
- TRBJ1-3 TRBV28 - CATLRGAGNTIYF TGTGCCACCCTCAGGGGTGCTGGAAACACCATATATTTT
many TRBJ2-1 TRBV4-2 - CASSQVRDNEQFF TGTGCCAGCAGCCAGGTCAGGGACAATGAGCAGTTCTTC
- TRBJ2-2 TRBV11-2 - CASTEAGQNTRELFF TGCGCCAGCACCGAGGCGGGGCAAAACACCCGGGAGCTGTTTTTT
many TRBJ1-2 TRBV6-1 - CASSEATDNYGYTF TGTGCCAGCAGTGAAGCGACGGATAACTATGGCTACACCTTC
- TRBJ1-1 TRBV11-2 - CANSSTGTRTEAFF TGTGCCAACAGCTCGACCGGGACGAGGACTGAAGCTTTCTTC
- TRBJ2-7 TRBV6-2/TRBV6-3 - CASSYPDGNSVYEQYF TGTGCCAGCAGTTACCCGGACGGGAATAGCGTCTACGAGCAGTACTTC
- TRBJ2-3 TRBV18 TRBD2 CASSPGSGRADTQYF TGTGCCAGCTCACCAGGGAGCGGGAGAGCAGATACGCAGTATTTT
- TRBJ2-3 TRBV5-1 TRBD1 CASSLYGTDTDTQYF TGCGCCAGCAGCTTGTATGGGACAGACACAGATACGCAGTATTTT
- TRBJ2-1 TRBV6-6 - CASSLPGPPYNEQFF TGTGCCAGCAGCTTACCGGGACCCCCGTACAATGAGCAGTTCTTC
- TRBJ2-3 TRBV29-1 TRBD2 CSVGGTSGRGGPDTQYF TGCAGCGTTGGCGGGACTAGCGGGAGAGGGGGCCCAGATACGCAGTATTTT
- TRBJ2-3 TRBV11-2 TRBD2 CASSLLTSGASADTQYF TGTGCCAGCAGCCTACTGACTAGCGGGGCGAGCGCAGATACGCAGTATTTT
- TRBJ2-3 TRBV5-1 - CASSPLGTDMQYF TGCGCCAGCAGCCCTCTTGGCACAGATATGCAGTATTTT
many TRBJ2-7 TRBV6-5 - CASSYGGGFNEQYF TGTGCCAGCAGTTACGGAGGGGGTTTCAACGAGCAGTACTTC
- TRBJ1-1 TRBV11-3 - CASSPLTGTEAFF TGTGCTAGCAGCCCATTGACGGGCACTGAAGCTTTCTTT
many TRBJ2-7 TRBV11-1 - CASSLSPPSEQYF TGTGCCAGCAGCTTAAGTCCCCCTAGCGAGCAGTACTTC